This record looks at one T cell receptor beta chain sequence and its context. This sample stems from a study of blood T cells in healthy people across ages. Using a J-beta primer mix together with a sample-barcoded 5' primer, a second PCR was run for roughly 7 to 12 cycles. TCRdb reprocessed the 5' RACE reads with MiXCR, giving one entry per CDR3 protein. The sample lists around 900,000 distinct CDR3 sequences, 29% occurring once. Germline V gene data show CDR1 as SGHVS and CDR2 as FQNEAQ. The CDR3 has 15 amino acids. V was cut by 1 base and J by 7 bases, with 15 bases left in between. For every donor, a draw yielded roughly 9.3 milliliters of peripheral blood.

This sequence was found in a woman of 80 years or more in good health. The sequencing input was blood. The chain carries TRBV7-8 and TRBJ2-3; D is possibly TRBD2 (6 bases). The CDR3 sequence is CASSLGRGIGNTQYF. The CDR3 bases are TGTGCCAGCAGCTTAGGTCGCGGGATCGGGAATACGCAGTATTTT.